Listed below are T cell receptor beta chains from one sample, sequenced in a study of shared clonotypes between healthy human individuals. This table comes from immunoSEQ multiplex PCR, and its TCRdb copy is limited to in-frame clones, with some not included. The sample shows some 530,000 clones, approximately 82% of them seen only once. Sequenced sample: PBMCs. These receptors all come from a woman in her thirties or forties in good health. Some clones in this sample may be carry-over from other donors' samples. Each CDR3 is given with its conserved first and last residue. The D gene is left open where the match is weak. Not every row has a clone size; where given, it reads once, few, many or a size class.

d_call: TRBD2; v_call: TRBV28; clone_size: NA; j_call: TRBJ2-1; cdr3_aa: CATRLSGSGEQFF; cdr3_nt: TGTGCCACGAGGTTGAGCGGGAGTGGTGAGCAGTTCTTC
d_call: NA; v_call: TRBV10-3; clone_size: NA; j_call: TRBJ2-1; cdr3_aa: CAIRSGDEQFF; cdr3_nt: TGTGCCATCAGATCGGGGGATGAGCAGTTCTTC
d_call: TRBD1; v_call: TRBV10-3; clone_size: NA; j_call: TRBJ2-2; cdr3_aa: CAISEGQGNTGELFF; cdr3_nt: TGTGCCATCAGTGAGGGACAGGGCAACACCGGGGAGCTGTTTTTT
d_call: NA; v_call: TRBV6-4; clone_size: few; j_call: TRBJ2-3; cdr3_aa: CASSDSSVGDTDTQYF; cdr3_nt: TGTGCCAGCAGTGACTCGAGTGTGGGGGACACAGATACGCAGTATTTT
d_call: NA; v_call: TRBV18; clone_size: few; j_call: TRBJ2-2; cdr3_aa: CASSPESSISNTGELFF; cdr3_nt: TGTGCCAGCTCACCAGAGTCTAGCATATCGAACACCGGGGAGCTGTTTTTT
d_call: NA; v_call: TRBV25-1; clone_size: NA; j_call: TRBJ2-1; cdr3_aa: CASSFRTSRDNEQFF; cdr3_nt: TGTGCCAGCAGTTTTCGTACTAGTAGAGACAATGAGCAGTTCTTC
d_call: TRBD2; v_call: TRBV27; clone_size: few; j_call: TRBJ2-5; cdr3_aa: CASSSRLAGGAETQYF; cdr3_nt: TGTGCCAGCAGTTCACGACTAGCGGGAGGAGCAGAGACCCAGTACTTC
d_call: NA; v_call: TRBV28; clone_size: NA; j_call: TRBJ2-1; cdr3_aa: CASSLAGTLLDEQFF; cdr3_nt: TGTGCCAGCAGTTTAGCCGGGACCCTCCTGGATGAGCAGTTCTTC
d_call: TRBD1; v_call: TRBV29-1; clone_size: NA; j_call: TRBJ2-7; cdr3_aa: CSVWDSYEQYF; cdr3_nt: TGCAGCGTCTGGGACAGTTACGAGCAGTACTTC
d_call: NA; v_call: TRBV11-2; clone_size: few; j_call: TRBJ2-7; cdr3_aa: CASSLDPAYEQYF; cdr3_nt: TGTGCCAGCAGCTTAGATCCGGCCTACGAGCAGTACTTC
d_call: NA; v_call: TRBV7-2; clone_size: few; j_call: TRBJ1-1; cdr3_aa: CASSILRGGEAFF; cdr3_nt: TGTGCCAGCAGCATTCTCAGGGGCGGAGAAGCTTTCTTT
d_call: TRBD2; v_call: TRBV28; clone_size: many; j_call: TRBJ2-6; cdr3_aa: CASSLLAGGSSGANVLTF; cdr3_nt: TGTGCCAGCAGTTTACTCGCGGGAGGGTCCTCTGGGGCCAACGTCCTGACTTTC
d_call: TRBD2; v_call: TRBV5-4; clone_size: NA; j_call: TRBJ2-1; cdr3_aa: CASSLGGTSGTSYNEQFF; cdr3_nt: TGTGCCAGCAGCTTGGGTGGGACTAGCGGGACCTCCTACAATGAGCAGTTCTTC
d_call: NA; v_call: TRBV5-1; clone_size: NA; j_call: TRBJ2-7; cdr3_aa: CASSGTVTYEQYF; cdr3_nt: TGCGCCAGCAGCGGGACGGTAACCTACGAGCAGTACTTC
d_call: NA; v_call: TRBV18; clone_size: once; j_call: TRBJ1-1; cdr3_aa: CASSPGTSDMNTEAFF; cdr3_nt: TGTGCCAGCTCACCCGGGACTTCTGACATGAACACTGAAGCTTTCTTT
d_call: NA; v_call: TRBV9; clone_size: NA; j_call: TRBJ2-1; cdr3_aa: CASSVGLRDNEQFF; cdr3_nt: TGTGCCAGCAGCGTGGGTCTCCGGGACAATGAGCAGTTCTTC
d_call: TRBD1; v_call: TRBV27; clone_size: NA; j_call: TRBJ1-2; cdr3_aa: CASRMDRGSGYTF; cdr3_nt: TGTGCCAGCAGGATGGACAGGGGGTCTGGCTACACCTTC
d_call: TRBD2; v_call: TRBV28; clone_size: NA; j_call: TRBJ2-1; cdr3_aa: CASRRSGRGEQFF; cdr3_nt: TGTGCCAGCAGAAGGAGTGGGAGGGGTGAGCAGTTCTTC
d_call: NA; v_call: TRBV27; clone_size: once; j_call: TRBJ2-7; cdr3_aa: CASSLSIRSSYEQYF; cdr3_nt: TGTGCCAGCAGTTTATCGATTCGGAGCTCCTACGAGCAGTACTTC
d_call: NA; v_call: TRBV7-8; clone_size: NA; j_call: TRBJ1-6; cdr3_aa: CASSSPQGFVNSPLHF; cdr3_nt: TGTGCCAGCAGCTCTCCCCAAGGGTTTGTGAATTCACCCCTCCACTTT
d_call: TRBD2; v_call: TRBV2; clone_size: NA; j_call: TRBJ2-5; cdr3_aa: CASRLAERISETQYF; cdr3_nt: TGTGCCAGCAGACTAGCGGAGAGGATTTCGGAGACCCAGTACTTC
d_call: TRBD2; v_call: TRBV11-3; clone_size: NA; j_call: TRBJ2-1; cdr3_aa: CASSPRVAGVSEQFF; cdr3_nt: TGTGCCAGCAGCCCCCGGGTAGCGGGAGTTAGTGAGCAGTTCTTC
d_call: NA; v_call: TRBV5-6; clone_size: once; j_call: TRBJ2-1; cdr3_aa: CASSNYNEQFF; cdr3_nt: TGTGCCAGCAGCAACTACAATGAGCAGTTCTTC
d_call: TRBD1; v_call: TRBV7-9; clone_size: NA; j_call: TRBJ2-3; cdr3_aa: CASSDRVGTDTQYF; cdr3_nt: TGTGCCAGCAGCGACAGGGTTGGAACAGATACGCAGTATTTT
d_call: NA; v_call: TRBV27; clone_size: NA; j_call: TRBJ1-1; cdr3_aa: CASSLYRRDTEAFF; cdr3_nt: TGTGCCAGCAGTTTATACCGTAGAGATACTGAAGCTTTCTTT
d_call: TRBD2; v_call: TRBV29-1; clone_size: NA; j_call: TRBJ2-5; cdr3_aa: CSVEWEGETQYF; cdr3_nt: TGCAGCGTTGAATGGGAGGGGGAGACCCAGTACTTC
d_call: NA; v_call: TRBV7-9; clone_size: NA; j_call: TRBJ1-1; cdr3_aa: CASSPAGYTEAFF; cdr3_nt: TGTGCCAGCTCCCCGGCGGGTTACACTGAAGCTTTCTTT
d_call: NA; v_call: TRBV2; clone_size: NA; j_call: TRBJ1-5; cdr3_aa: CASAIGSNQPQHF; cdr3_nt: TGTGCCAGCGCCATCGGGAGCAATCAGCCCCAGCATTTT
d_call: TRBD2; v_call: TRBV27; clone_size: NA; j_call: TRBJ2-2; cdr3_aa: CASSPGTSGAGELFF; cdr3_nt: TGTGCCAGCAGTCCTGGGACTAGCGGGGCCGGGGAGCTGTTTTTT
d_call: TRBD2; v_call: TRBV2; clone_size: NA; j_call: TRBJ2-2; cdr3_aa: CASRGTSGRPGELFF; cdr3_nt: TGTGCCAGCAGGGGGACTAGCGGGAGGCCTGGGGAGCTGTTTTTT
d_call: NA; v_call: TRBV4-3; clone_size: NA; j_call: TRBJ2-2; cdr3_aa: CASSLQGYTGELFF; cdr3_nt: TGCGCCAGCAGCCTACAGGGTTACACCGGGGAGCTGTTTTTT
d_call: NA; v_call: TRBV6-1; clone_size: NA; j_call: TRBJ2-1; cdr3_aa: CASSTTGVYNEQFF; cdr3_nt: TGTGCCAGCAGTACAACGGGAGTCTACAATGAGCAGTTCTTC
d_call: NA; v_call: TRBV5-1; clone_size: NA; j_call: TRBJ2-1; cdr3_aa: CASSLGGGATSYNEQFF; cdr3_nt: TGCGCCAGCAGCTTGGGTGGGGGGGCGACCTCTTACAATGAGCAGTTCTTC
d_call: TRBD2; v_call: TRBV10-3; clone_size: NA; j_call: TRBJ2-1; cdr3_aa: CAISAASGSVHEQFF; cdr3_nt: TGTGCCATCAGTGCGGCTAGCGGGAGTGTCCATGAGCAGTTCTTC
d_call: TRBD1; v_call: TRBV29-1; clone_size: few; j_call: TRBJ1-2; cdr3_aa: CSVDSDRGDYGYTF; cdr3_nt: TGCAGCGTCGACTCGGACAGGGGAGACTATGGCTACACCTTC
d_call: NA; v_call: TRBV2; clone_size: NA; j_call: TRBJ2-2; cdr3_aa: CASRWDRGDTGELFF; cdr3_nt: TGTGCCAGCAGGTGGGACCGGGGAGACACCGGGGAGCTGTTTTTT
d_call: NA; v_call: TRBV19; clone_size: NA; j_call: TRBJ2-3; cdr3_aa: CASSIREDSDTQYF; cdr3_nt: TGTGCCAGTAGTATTCGGGAAGACTCAGATACGCAGTATTTT
d_call: NA; v_call: TRBV11-3; clone_size: NA; j_call: TRBJ1-1; cdr3_aa: CASSSRGQNTEAFF; cdr3_nt: TGTGCCAGCAGCTCACGCGGTCAGAACACTGAAGCTTTCTTT
d_call: TRBD2; v_call: TRBV4-2; clone_size: NA; j_call: TRBJ2-5; cdr3_aa: CASSQPRTSGEETQYF; cdr3_nt: TGTGCCAGCAGCCAACCCAGGACTAGCGGGGAAGAGACCCAGTACTTC
d_call: TRBD2; v_call: TRBV28; clone_size: NA; j_call: TRBJ2-1; cdr3_aa: CASSSMGKTSGRVYEQFF; cdr3_nt: TGTGCCAGCAGCTCCATGGGCAAAACTAGCGGGAGAGTCTATGAGCAGTTCTTC
d_call: NA; v_call: TRBV5-4; clone_size: NA; j_call: TRBJ1-1; cdr3_aa: CASGEGGFLTFF; cdr3_nt: TGTGCCAGCGGCGAGGGGGGCTTTCTAACTTTCTTT